This TCR beta chain was identified in a study of blood T cell repertoires in COVID-19. Study at large: The origin of the acute and convalescent COVID-19 samples was the United States, Italy and Spain. The cDNA or gDNA used as material had been derived from T cells, B-cell-depleted T cells, or PBMCs.

CDR3 size: 13 residues. Per the germline V gene, CDR1 is MRHNA and CDR2 is SNTAGT. The trim removed 5 bases at V and 8 bases at J, leaving 6 bases unmatched. Per the authors' pipeline: Reference gene primer amplification gave estimated nucleated cell counts. This table comes from immunoSEQ multiplex PCR, and its TCRdb copy is limited to in-frame clones, with some not included. That table supplies the V and J calls and clone size; D and trimming were determined from the DNA. The sample lists roughly 360,000 clones; 87% were seen once. The table lists this clone with a few counts. The chain carries TRBV6-4 and TRBJ1-2; 9 bases line up with TRBD1. The TCR comes from a man aged 25-45 years who had recovered from COVID-19. Source material: PBMCs or T cells enriched from blood (not recorded which). The CDR3, as DNA: TGTGCCAGCAGTCCTACCGGGACAGGGGGCTACACCTTC. As protein: CASSPTGTGGYTF.